The following is a T cell receptor (beta chain) sequence with its context. Alpha and beta constant region primers primed reverse transcription for blood and skin samples. The SP2 primer and nested alpha and beta constant region primers amplified ligated cDNA in four rounds. Using its own MiXCR run on the 5' RACE reads, TCRdb lists one record per CDR3 protein. The sample shows over 20,000 distinct CDR3 sequences, roughly 25% of them seen only once. The data stem from a study of naive and memory T cell subsets. The J segment lost 7 bases and the V segment lost 5 bases, leaving 8 bases of the junction unmatched. Germline CDR1 is SQVTM and CDR2 is ANQGSEA. The CDR3 covers 13 residues. Adult healthy volunteers gave 2.5 ml peripheral blood for whole-blood RNA.

V gene TRBV29-1 combines with J gene TRBJ1-5; 7 positions match TRBD1. The sequence was obtained from a female donor in good health. The CDR3: CSVQNGDRQPQHF. DNA for the CDR3: TGCAGCGTTCAAAACGGGGACAGACAGCCCCAGCATTTT.